This T cell receptor (beta chain) originates from a study of blood T cell repertoires in COVID-19. Overall study: Acute-phase and convalescent COVID-19 samples originated in the United States, Italy and Spain. T cells, B-cell-depleted T cells, or PBMCs provided the cDNA or gDNA that served as material.

In the study's own analysis: How many nucleated cells were present was estimated from reference gene primer amplification. The table came from immunoSEQ multiplex PCR; TCRdb's copy has only in-frame clones and leaves some out. Clone size and the V and J calls come from that table; the DNA yielded D and trimming. This sample carries over 90,000 clones, more than 80% of them seen once, and the ten largest clones take 4% to 5.5%. Sequencing was carried out using peripheral blood. The receptor's source is a human donor in a cohort sampled during active COVID-19.

CDR3 DNA sequence: TGTGCCAGCAGCTTAACTAGCGGGAACACCGGGGAGCTGTTTTTT. This codes for CASSLTSGNTGELFF. The J gene is TRBJ2-2, the V gene TRBV7-2; 8 nucleotides line up with TRBD2. Germline CDR1 and CDR2: SGHTA and FQGNSA. The CDR3 is 15 amino acids. Trimming removed 2 bases from V and 1 base from J; junction bases left unmatched: 0.